What follows describes a single T cell receptor beta chain. Its antigen is still unknown. A much larger clone differs by one base, so this may be a read error. The sample has other DNA sequences that encode this CDR3 too. Assay used: immunoSEQ multiplex PCR; TCRdb lists only in-frame clones, some missing. This table holds nearly 400,000 clones, approximately 90% found once. These data are taken from a study of Ad26.COV2.S vaccination and SARS-CoV-2 variants. Study overall: In the COV1001 trial, the donor was in the Ad26.COV2.S arm. Findings of the study overall: Total T cell responses were possibly underestimated by TCR breadth and depth analyses. The study found higher spike-specific TCR breadth in vaccine than placebo recipients.

This CDR3 has 16 residues. Germline V CDR1 and CDR2: MNHEY, SVGAGI. Treatment specified: some 20 received Ad26.COV2.S at low or high dose, single or two shots; about 5 received placebo; per-sample allocation not given. Sampling happened 63 days after the first vaccine or placebo injection. Boston supplied an adult donor aged 18-55 years. This rearrangement joins TRBV6-5 to TRBJ2-6; 10 bases are a match to TRBD1. The sequence came from a person aged 18-65 years who received the Ad26.COV2.S COVID-19 vaccine or a placebo. Source: peripheral blood, taken in a trial of Ad26.COV2.S vaccine versus placebo. DNA for the CDR3: TGTGCCAGCAGTTACTCGGTAGGGACAGGGGCCAACGTTCTGACTTTC. The encoded protein is CASSYSVGTGANVLTF.